This T cell receptor beta chain was recovered during a study of high-grade serous ovarian cancer treatment subgroups. Produced via immunoSEQ multiplex PCR; TCRdb's table is partial and in-frame only. The sample yields about 12,000 clones, 88% seen once. Tumor samples were obtained before definitive surgery or chemotherapy. V dropped 4 bases and J dropped 4; count of bases not matched to a gene: 3. In germline, CDR1 is MDHEN, CDR2 SYDVKM. CDR3 length: 14 amino acids. Material for sequencing was tumor tissue. This chain uses TRBV28 with TRBJ1-1; 10 positions match TRBD1. This sequence was found in a human donor with high-grade serous ovarian cancer. The CDR3 reads CASSSGTGVTEAFF. CDR3 DNA sequence: TGTGCCAGCAGTTCCGGGACAGGGGTCACTGAAGCTTTCTTT. Filled out from reference TRBV28 and TRBJ1-1, the complete variable domain reads DVKVTQSSRYLVKRTGEKVFLECVQDMDHENMFWYRQDPGLGLRLIYFSYDVKMKEKGDIPEGYSVSREKKERFSLILESASTNQTSMYLCASSSGTGVTEAFFGQGTRLTVV.